The present entry profiles one TCR beta chain with its context. The entry originates in a study of blood T cell repertoires in COVID-19. On the study more broadly: Samples representing acute and convalescent COVID-19 were sourced from the United States, Italy and Spain. The cDNA or gDNA used as material had been derived from T cells, B-cell-depleted T cells, or PBMCs.

V lost 2 bases to trimming and J lost 1 base, with 8 bases between them. The CDR3 is 14 amino acids. Germline CDR1 and CDR2: LNHDA and SQIVND (reference sequence). Clones were sequenced by immunoSEQ multiplex PCR, and TCRdb holds only the in-frame ones, with some missing. The profile shows some 70,000 clones, 85% to 90% of them singletons. This receptor was taken from a woman of 80 years or more with active COVID-19. Material: peripheral blood. V usage is TRBV19 and J usage is TRBJ1-2; tentative D call: TRBD1 (5 bases). The CDR3 loop is CASSIQGNNYGYTF. The CDR3, as DNA: TGTGCCAGTAGTATACAGGGTAATAACTATGGCTACACCTTC.